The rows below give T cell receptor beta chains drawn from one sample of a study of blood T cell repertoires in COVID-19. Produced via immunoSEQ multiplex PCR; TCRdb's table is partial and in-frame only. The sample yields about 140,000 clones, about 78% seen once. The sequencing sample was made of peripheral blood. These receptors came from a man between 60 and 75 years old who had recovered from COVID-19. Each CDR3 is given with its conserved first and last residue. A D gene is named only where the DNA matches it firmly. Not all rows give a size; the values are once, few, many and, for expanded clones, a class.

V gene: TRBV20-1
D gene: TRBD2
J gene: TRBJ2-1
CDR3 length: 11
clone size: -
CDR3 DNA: TGCAGTGCTGAGCGGGGGAATGAGCAGTTCTTC
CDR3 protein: CSAERGNEQFF

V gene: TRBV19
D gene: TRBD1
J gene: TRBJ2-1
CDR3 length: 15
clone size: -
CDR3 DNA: TGTGCCAGTAGTACGGGACAGGGGTTCTTCAATGAGCAGTTCTTC
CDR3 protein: CASSTGQGFFNEQFF

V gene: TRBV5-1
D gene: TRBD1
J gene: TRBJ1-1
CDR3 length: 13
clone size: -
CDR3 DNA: TGCGCCAGCGGACAGGGGGGGCCCACTGAAGCTTTCTTT
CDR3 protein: CASGQGGPTEAFF

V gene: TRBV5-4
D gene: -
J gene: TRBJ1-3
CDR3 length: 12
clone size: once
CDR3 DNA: TGTGCCAGCAGCCTCACAGGAAACACCATATATTTT
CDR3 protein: CASSLTGNTIYF

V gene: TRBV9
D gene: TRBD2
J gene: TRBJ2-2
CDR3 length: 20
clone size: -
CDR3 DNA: TGTGCCAGCAGCTTCCTCCCCGGGACTAGCGGTCGAGGGAACACCGGGGAGCTGTTTTTT
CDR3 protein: CASSFLPGTSGRGNTGELFF

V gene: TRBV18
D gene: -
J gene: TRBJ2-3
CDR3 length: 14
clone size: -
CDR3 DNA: TGTGCCAGCTCACCGGTGAAGGGGGCAGATACGCAGTATTTT
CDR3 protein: CASSPVKGADTQYF

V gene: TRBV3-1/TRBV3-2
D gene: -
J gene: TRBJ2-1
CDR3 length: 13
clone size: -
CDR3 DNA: TGTGCCAGCAAGGGGAAATCCTTCGATGAGCAGTTCTTC
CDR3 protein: CASKGKSFDEQFF

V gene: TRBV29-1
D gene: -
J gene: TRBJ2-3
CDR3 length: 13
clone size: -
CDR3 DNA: TGCAGCGTTGAATTGTCGTCGTCAGATACGCAGTATTTT
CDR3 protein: CSVELSSSDTQYF

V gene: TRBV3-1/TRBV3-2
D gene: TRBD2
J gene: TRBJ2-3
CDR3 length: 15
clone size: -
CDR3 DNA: TGTGCCAGCAGCCAAGAACCGGGGAGGGAAGATACGCAGTATTTT
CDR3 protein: CASSQEPGREDTQYF

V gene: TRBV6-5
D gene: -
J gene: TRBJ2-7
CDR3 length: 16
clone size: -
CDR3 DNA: TGTGCCAGCAGTTACTCGCGCAGGGCTAGCTCCTACGAGCAGTACTTC
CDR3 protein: CASSYSRRASSYEQYF

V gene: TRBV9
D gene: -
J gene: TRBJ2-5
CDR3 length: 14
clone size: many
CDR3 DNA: TGTGCCAGCAGCGTAGGGACAGTTCAAGAGACCCAGTACTTC
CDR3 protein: CASSVGTVQETQYF

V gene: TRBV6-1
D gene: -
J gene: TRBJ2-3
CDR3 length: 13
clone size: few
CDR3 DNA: TGTGCCAGCAGTGAACTCGGTTCTGATACGCAGTATTTT
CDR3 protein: CASSELGSDTQYF

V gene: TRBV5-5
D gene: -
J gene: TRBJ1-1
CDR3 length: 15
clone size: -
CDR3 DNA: TGTGCCAGCAGCTCCCTCGGGACAACGAACACTGAAGCTTTCTTT
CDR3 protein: CASSSLGTTNTEAFF

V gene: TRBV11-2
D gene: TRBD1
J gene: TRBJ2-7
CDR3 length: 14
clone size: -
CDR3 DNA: TGTGCCAGCAGCTTTACAGGGGCGGTCGGCGAGCAGTACTTC
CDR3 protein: CASSFTGAVGEQYF

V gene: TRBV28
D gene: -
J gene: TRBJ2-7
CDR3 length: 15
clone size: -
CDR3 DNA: TGTGCCAGCAGTTCTCCCGGACAGAACTCCTACGAGCAGTACTTC
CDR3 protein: CASSSPGQNSYEQYF

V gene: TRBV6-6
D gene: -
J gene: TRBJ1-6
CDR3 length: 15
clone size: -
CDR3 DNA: TGTGCCAGCAGTTACGGAGGGATCGATAATTCACCCCTCCACTTT
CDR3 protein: CASSYGGIDNSPLHF

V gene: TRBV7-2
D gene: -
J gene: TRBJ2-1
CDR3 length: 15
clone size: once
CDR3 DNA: TGTGCCAGCAGGGGCCTTCAGAGCTCCTACAATGAGCAGTTCTTC
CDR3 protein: CASRGLQSSYNEQFF

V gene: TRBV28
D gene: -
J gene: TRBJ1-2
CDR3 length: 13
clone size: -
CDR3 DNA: TGTGCCAGCAGTACCCAGGGGAACTATGGCTACACCTTC
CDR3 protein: CASSTQGNYGYTF

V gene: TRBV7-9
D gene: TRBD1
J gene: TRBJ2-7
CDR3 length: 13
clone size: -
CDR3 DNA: TGTGCCAGCAGCTTAGACAGGGGGAAGGGACAGTACTTC
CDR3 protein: CASSLDRGKGQYF

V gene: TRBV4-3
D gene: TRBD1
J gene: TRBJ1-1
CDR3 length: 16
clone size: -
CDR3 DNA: TGCGCCAGCAGCCAAGGGACAGGATCCATGGCCACTGAAGCTTTCTTT
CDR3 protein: CASSQGTGSMATEAFF

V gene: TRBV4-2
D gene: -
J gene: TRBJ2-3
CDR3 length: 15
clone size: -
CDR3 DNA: TGTGCCAGCAGCCAAGCCCTAGGGGCAACAGATACGCAGTATTTT
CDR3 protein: CASSQALGATDTQYF

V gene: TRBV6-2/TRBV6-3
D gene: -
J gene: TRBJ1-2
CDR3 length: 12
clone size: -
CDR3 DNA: TGTGCCAGCAGTAATCCTACCTATGGCTACACCTTC
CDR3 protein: CASSNPTYGYTF

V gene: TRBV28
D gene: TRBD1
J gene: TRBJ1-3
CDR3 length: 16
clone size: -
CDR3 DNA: TGTGCCAGCAGTTTGGACAGGGAGACTTATGGAAACACCATATATTTT
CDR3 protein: CASSLDRETYGNTIYF

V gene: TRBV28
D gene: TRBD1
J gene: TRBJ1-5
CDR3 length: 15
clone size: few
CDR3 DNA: TGTGCCAGCAGTTCGCCGACAGGGTGGACTCAGCCCCAGCATTTT
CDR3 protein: CASSSPTGWTQPQHF

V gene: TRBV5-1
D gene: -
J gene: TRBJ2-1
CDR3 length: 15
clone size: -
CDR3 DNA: TGCGCCAGCAGCTGGGACTTTGGTGGGGCCAATGAGCAGTTCTTC
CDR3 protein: CASSWDFGGANEQFF